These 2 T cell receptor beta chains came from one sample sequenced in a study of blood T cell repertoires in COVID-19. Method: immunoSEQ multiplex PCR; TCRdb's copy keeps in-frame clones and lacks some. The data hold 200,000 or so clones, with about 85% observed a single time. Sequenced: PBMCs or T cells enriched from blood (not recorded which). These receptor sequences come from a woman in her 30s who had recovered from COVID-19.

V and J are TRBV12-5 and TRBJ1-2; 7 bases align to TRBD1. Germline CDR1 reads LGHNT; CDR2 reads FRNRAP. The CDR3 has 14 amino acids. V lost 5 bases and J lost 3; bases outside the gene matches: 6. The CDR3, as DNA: TGTGCTAGTGGTCAGAACGACAGGGACTATGGCTACACCTTC. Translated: CASGQNDRDYGYTF.

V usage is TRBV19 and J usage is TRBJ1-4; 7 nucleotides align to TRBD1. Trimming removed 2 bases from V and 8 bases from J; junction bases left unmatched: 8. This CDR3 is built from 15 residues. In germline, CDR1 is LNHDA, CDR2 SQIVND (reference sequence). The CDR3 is CASSITRDSEEKLFF. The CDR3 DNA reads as TGTGCCAGTAGTATAACCCGGGACAGCGAAGAAAAACTGTTTTTT.